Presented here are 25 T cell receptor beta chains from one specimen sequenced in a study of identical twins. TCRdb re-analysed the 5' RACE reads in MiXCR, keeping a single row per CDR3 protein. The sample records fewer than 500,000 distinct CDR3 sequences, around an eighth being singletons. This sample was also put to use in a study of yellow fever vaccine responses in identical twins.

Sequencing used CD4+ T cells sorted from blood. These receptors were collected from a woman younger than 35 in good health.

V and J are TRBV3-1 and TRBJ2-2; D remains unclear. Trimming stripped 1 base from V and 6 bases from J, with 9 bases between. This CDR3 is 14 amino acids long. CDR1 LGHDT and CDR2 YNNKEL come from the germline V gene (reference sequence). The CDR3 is CASSQGRNAGELFF. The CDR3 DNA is TGTGCCAGCAGCCAAGGCAGAAACGCCGGGGAGCTGTTTTTT.

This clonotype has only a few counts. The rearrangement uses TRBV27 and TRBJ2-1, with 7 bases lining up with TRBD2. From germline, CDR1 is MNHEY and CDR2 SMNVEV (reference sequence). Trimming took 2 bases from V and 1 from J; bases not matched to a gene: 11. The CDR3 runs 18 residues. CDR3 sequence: CASSLGASGGGSYNEQFF. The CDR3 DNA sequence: TGTGCCAGCAGTTTAGGAGCTAGCGGAGGTGGTTCCTACAATGAGCAGTTCTTC.

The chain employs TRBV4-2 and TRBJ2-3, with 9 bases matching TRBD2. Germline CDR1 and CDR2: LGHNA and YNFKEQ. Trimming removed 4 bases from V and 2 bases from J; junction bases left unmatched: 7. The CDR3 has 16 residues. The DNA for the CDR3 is TGTGCCAGCAGCCGGAGACTAGCGGAGCTCACAGATACGCAGTATTTT. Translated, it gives CASSRRLAELTDTQYF.

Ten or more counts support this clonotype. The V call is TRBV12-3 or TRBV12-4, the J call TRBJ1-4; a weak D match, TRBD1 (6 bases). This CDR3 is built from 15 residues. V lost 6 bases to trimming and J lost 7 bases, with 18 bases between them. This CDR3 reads CASRGNDRSGEKLFF. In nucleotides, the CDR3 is TGTGCCAGCAGGGGAAATGACAGGTCGGGTGAAAAACTGTTTTTT.

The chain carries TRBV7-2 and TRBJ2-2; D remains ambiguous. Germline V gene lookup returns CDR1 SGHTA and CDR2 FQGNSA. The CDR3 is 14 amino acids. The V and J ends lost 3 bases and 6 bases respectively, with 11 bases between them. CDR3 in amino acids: CASSLSRSAGELFF. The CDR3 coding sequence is TGTGCCAGCAGCTTGTCCAGGAGCGCCGGGGAGCTGTTTTTT.

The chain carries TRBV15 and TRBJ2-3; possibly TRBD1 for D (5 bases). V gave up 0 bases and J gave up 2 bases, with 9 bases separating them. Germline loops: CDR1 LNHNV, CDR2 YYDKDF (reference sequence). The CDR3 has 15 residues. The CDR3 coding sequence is TGTGCCACCAGCAGAGATGGGGCGACCACAGATACGCAGTATTTT. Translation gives CATSRDGATTDTQYF.

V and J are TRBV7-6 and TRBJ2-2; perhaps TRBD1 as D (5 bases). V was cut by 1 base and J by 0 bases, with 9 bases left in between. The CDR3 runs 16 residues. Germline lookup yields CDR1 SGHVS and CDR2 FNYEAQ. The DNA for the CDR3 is TGTGCCAGCAGCTTAGTCGCCAGGGCGAACACCGGGGAGCTGTTTTTT. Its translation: CASSLVARANTGELFF.

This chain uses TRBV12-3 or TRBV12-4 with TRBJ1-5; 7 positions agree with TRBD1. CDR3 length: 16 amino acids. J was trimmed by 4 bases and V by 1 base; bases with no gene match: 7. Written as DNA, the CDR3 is TGTGCCAGCAGTTTAGGCAGACAGGGTTGGAATCAGCCCCAGCATTTT. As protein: CASSLGRQGWNQPQHF.

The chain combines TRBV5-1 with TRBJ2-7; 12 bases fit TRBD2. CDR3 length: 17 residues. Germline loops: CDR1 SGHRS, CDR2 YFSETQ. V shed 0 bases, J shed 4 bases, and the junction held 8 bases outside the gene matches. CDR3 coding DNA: TGCGCCAGCAGCTTGGAGGCCCTAGCGGGAGGGAGGTACGAGCAGTACTTC. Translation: CASSLEALAGGRYEQYF. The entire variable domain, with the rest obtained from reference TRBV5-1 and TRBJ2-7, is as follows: KAGVTQTPRYLIKTRGQQVTLSCSPISGHRSVSWYQQTPGQGLQFLFEYFSETQRNKGNFPGRFSGRQFSNSRSEMNVSTLELGDSALYLCASSLEALAGGRYEQYFGPGTRLTVT.

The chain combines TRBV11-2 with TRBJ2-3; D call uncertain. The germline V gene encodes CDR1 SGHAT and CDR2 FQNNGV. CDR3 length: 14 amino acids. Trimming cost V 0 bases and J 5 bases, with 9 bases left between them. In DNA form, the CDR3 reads TGTGCCAGCAGCTTAGATTTGTCAGTAGATACGCAGTATTTT. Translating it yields CASSLDLSVDTQYF.

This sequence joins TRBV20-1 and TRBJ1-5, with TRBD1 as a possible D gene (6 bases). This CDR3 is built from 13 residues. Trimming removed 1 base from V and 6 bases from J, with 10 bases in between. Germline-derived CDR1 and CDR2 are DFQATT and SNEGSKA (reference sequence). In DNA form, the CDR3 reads TGCAGTGCTAGAGTTAGGGGGTCTCAGCCCCAGCATTTT. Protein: CSARVRGSQPQHF.

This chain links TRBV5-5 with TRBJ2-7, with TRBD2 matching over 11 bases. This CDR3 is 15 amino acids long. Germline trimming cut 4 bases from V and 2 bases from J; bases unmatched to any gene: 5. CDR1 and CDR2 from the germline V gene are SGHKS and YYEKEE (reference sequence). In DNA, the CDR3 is TGTGCCAGCAGCCCGGGACTAGCGGAGCCCTACGAGCAGTACTTC. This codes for CASSPGLAEPYEQYF. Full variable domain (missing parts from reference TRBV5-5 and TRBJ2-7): DAGVTQSPTHLIKTRGQQVTLRCSPISGHKSVSWYQQVLGQGPQFIFQYYEKEERGRGNFPDRFSARQFPNYSSELNVNALLLGDSALYLCASSPGLAEPYEQYFGPGTRLTVT.

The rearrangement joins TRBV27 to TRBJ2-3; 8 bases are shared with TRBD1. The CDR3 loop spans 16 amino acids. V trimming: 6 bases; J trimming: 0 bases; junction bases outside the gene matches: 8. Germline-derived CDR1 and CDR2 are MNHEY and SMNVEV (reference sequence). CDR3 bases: TGTGCCAGCAGCCCAGGTGGGACAGGAAGCACAGATACGCAGTATTTT. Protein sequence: CASSPGGTGSTDTQYF.

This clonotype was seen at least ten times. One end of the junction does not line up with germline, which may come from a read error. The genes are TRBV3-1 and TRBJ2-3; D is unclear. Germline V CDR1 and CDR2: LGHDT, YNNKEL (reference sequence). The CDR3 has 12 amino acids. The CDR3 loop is CASSQVLDTQYF. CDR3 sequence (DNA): TGCGCCAGCAGCCAAGTATTAGATACGCAGTATTTT.

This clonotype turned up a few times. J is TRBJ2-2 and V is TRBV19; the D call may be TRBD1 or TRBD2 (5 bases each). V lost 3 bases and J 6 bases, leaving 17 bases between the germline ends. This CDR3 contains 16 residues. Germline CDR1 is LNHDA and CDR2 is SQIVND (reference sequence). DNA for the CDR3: TGTGCCAGTAGTATGGGTGGGACGAGTATCCCCGGGGAGCTGTTTTTT. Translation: CASSMGGTSIPGELFF.

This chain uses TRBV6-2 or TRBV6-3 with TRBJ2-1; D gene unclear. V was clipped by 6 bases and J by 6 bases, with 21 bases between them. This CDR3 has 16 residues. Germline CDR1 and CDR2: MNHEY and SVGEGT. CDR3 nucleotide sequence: TGTGCCAGCAGCGATAGGTCGGGTCGTTCGGTCAATGAGCAGTTCTTC. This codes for CASSDRSGRSVNEQFF.

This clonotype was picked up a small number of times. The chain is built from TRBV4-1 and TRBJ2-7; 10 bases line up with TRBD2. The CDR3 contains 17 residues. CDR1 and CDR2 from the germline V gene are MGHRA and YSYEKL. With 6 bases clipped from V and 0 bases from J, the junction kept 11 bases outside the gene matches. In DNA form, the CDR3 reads TGCGCCAGCAGATTCGATGGACTAGCGGAAAGCTCCTACGAGCAGTACTTC. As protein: CASRFDGLAESSYEQYF.

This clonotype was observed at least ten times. The CDR3 loop is CASSQDWDIGNTIYF. CDR3 in DNA: TGTGCCAGCAGCCAAGATTGGGACATTGGAAACACCATATATTTT. The genes are TRBV3-1 and TRBJ1-3, with D perhaps TRBD1 (6 bases). V was clipped by 0 bases and J by 3 bases, with 9 bases between them. Germline CDR1 and CDR2: LGHDT and YNNKEL (reference sequence). The CDR3 consists of 15 residues.

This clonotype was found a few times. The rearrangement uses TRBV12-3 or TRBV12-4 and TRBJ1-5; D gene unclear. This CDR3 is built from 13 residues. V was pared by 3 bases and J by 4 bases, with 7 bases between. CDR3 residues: CASSFRENQPQHF. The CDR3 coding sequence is TGTGCCAGCAGTTTTCGGGAGAATCAGCCCCAGCATTTT.

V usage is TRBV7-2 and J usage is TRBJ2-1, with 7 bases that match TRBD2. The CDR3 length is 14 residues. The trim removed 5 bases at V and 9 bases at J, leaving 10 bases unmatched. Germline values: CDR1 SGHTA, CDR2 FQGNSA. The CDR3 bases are TGTGCCAGCAGCCATCGTGCGGGAGTGTTTGAGCAGTTCTTC. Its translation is CASSHRAGVFEQFF.

In DNA form, the CDR3 reads TGTGCCATCCAGGCGGTTAGCTACACCTTC. This sequence encodes CAIQAVSYTF. The chain carries TRBV7-9 and TRBJ1-2; no definite D call. Germline values: CDR1 SEHNR, CDR2 FQNEAQ (reference sequence). Trimming shortened V by 10 bases and J by 9 bases, and 12 bases separated the two germline ends. The CDR3 totals 10 residues. The variable domain in full, completed from reference TRBV7-9 and TRBJ1-2, reads DTGVSQNPRHKITKRGQNVTFRCDPISEHNRLYWYRQTLGQGPEFLTYFQNEAQLEKSRLLSDRFSAERPKGSFSTLEIQRTEQGDSAMYLCAIQAVSYTFGSGTRLTVV.

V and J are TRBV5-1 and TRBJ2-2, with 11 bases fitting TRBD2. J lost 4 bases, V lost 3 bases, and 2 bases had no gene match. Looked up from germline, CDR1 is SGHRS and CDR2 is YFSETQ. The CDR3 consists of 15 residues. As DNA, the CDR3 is TGCGCCAGCAGCTCGGGACTAGCGGCCACCGGGGAGCTGTTTTTT. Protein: CASSSGLAATGELFF.

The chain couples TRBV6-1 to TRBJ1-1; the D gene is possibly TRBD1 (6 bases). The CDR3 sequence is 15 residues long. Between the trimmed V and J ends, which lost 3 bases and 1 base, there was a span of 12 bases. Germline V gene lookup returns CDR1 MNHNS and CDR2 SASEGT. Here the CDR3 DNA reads TGTGCCAGCAGTGACAGGGGTGGGCGGAACACTGAAGCTTTCTTT. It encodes CASSDRGGRNTEAFF.

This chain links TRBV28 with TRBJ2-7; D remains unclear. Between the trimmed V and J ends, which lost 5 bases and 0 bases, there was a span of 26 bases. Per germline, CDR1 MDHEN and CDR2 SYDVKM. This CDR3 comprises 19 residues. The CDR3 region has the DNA TGTGCCAGCAGTCCCCAGCCATGGCTCAGTTATACTCCCTCCTACGAGCAGTACTTC. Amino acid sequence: CASSPQPWLSYTPSYEQYF.

This chain's CDR3 is CASSLADGSGPYEQYF. CDR3 sequence (DNA): TGCGCCAGCAGCTTGGCAGACGGGTCGGGACCCTACGAGCAGTACTTC. The J gene is TRBJ2-7, the V gene TRBV5-1, with D perhaps matching TRBD1 or TRBD2 (5 bases each). CDR1 is SGHRS, CDR2 YFSETQ, per germline. Trimming took off 0 bases at V and 2 bases at J, with 15 bases between the two ends. CDR3 length: 16 residues.